Below, 7 T cell receptor beta chains from the same sample are listed, as sequenced in a study of read filtering for tumor transcriptome and immune sequencing. This library used approximately 390 ng RNA and molecular barcoded adaptors spanning alpha/delta and beta/gamma chains. TCRdb re-called the reads with MiXCR, one entry per CDR3 protein. The repertoire holds 100,000 to 150,000 distinct CDR3 sequences, with about an eighth as singletons. Sequencing was performed on a population of CD138-negative cells sorted from bone marrow. These TCRs come from a donor aged 40 or older with multiple myeloma.

This clonotype occurred a few times. The chain couples TRBV6-5 to TRBJ2-2, with 13 bases that match TRBD2. Trimming took 6 bases from V and 8 from J; bases not matched to a gene: 6. The CDR3 spans 15 residues. Germline CDR1 MNHEY, CDR2 SVGAGI. CDR3: CASRPGLAGYGELFF. CDR3 coding DNA: TGTGCCAGCAGGCCGGGACTAGCGGGGTATGGGGAGCTGTTTTTT.

There are a few counts of this clonotype. DNA for the CDR3: TGTGCCAGCAGCTTGGGACAGGAGGGAGAGACCCAGTACTTC. This encodes CASSLGQEGETQYF. The gene calls are TRBV7-2 and TRBJ2-5, with 8 bases aligning to TRBD1. With 3 bases clipped from V and 4 bases from J, the junction kept 4 bases outside the gene matches. The length of the CDR3 is 14 residues. CDR1 and CDR2 from the germline V gene are SGHTA and FQGNSA.

This chain uses TRBV6-5 with TRBJ1-1; tentatively, D is TRBD1 (6 bases). Germline values: CDR1 MNHEY, CDR2 SVGAGI. The CDR3 runs to 16 residues. V lost 6 bases and J 0 bases, leaving 17 bases between the germline ends. CDR3 bases: TGTGCCAGCAGCCAGGGGTATGGAGTCATGAACACTGAAGCTTTCTTT. This codes for CASSQGYGVMNTEAFF.

This clonotype was seen ten or more times. The rearrangement uses TRBV6-1 and TRBJ2-3, with TRBD1 matching 8 bases. Germline V gene sequence: CDR1 MNHNS, CDR2 SASEGT. The CDR3 covers 15 residues. Unmatched junction bases numbered 8, after V lost 4 bases and J lost 5 bases. CDR3 DNA sequence: TGTGCCAGCAGTGTCCGGACAGGGCTAATAGATACGCAGTATTTT. This encodes CASSVRTGLIDTQYF.

This clonotype came up many times. The chain couples TRBV29-1 to TRBJ2-5; no firm D call. This CDR3 spans 10 amino acids. Germline V lookup: CDR1 SQVTM, CDR2 ANQGSEA. V lost 1 base and J lost 5, with 2 bases in between. The DNA for the CDR3 is TGCAGCGTTGAAGTTGAGACCCAGTACTTC. It yields the protein CSVEVETQYF.

Many counts were recorded for this clonotype. The rearrangement joins TRBV7-3 to TRBJ2-2; no reliable D call. The CDR3 is made up of 13 amino acids. The germline V and J ends were trimmed by 4 bases and 3 bases, with 6 bases remaining between them. From germline, CDR1 is SGHTA and CDR2 FQGTGA. The CDR3 nucleotides are TGTGCCAGCAGCTCCATTTACACCGGGGAGCTGTTTTTT. Protein sequence: CASSSIYTGELFF.

There are many counts of this clonotype. This chain uses TRBV19 with TRBJ2-1, with 7 positions matching TRBD2. Germline assignment: CDR1 LNHDA and CDR2 SQIVND (reference sequence). The CDR3 is 15 amino acids. After removal of 3 bases from V and 8 bases from J, the junction contained 10 bases not matched to a gene. CDR3 sequence (DNA): TGTGCCAGTAGTATCCCCGGGACTGGGAGGGATGAGCAGTTCTTC. Residues: CASSIPGTGRDEQFF.